The 27 T cell receptor beta chains in this list originate from one sample, sequenced in a study of T cell changes during pregnancy in multiple sclerosis. The table came from immunoSEQ multiplex PCR; TCRdb's copy has only in-frame clones and leaves some out. The sample shows fewer than 50,000 clones, 85% to 95% of them seen only once. The sequencing used CD8+ T cells from peripheral blood mononuclear cells, collected before pregnancy. Every receptor here comes from a female donor with multiple sclerosis, enrolled in a pregnancy study.

The chain combines TRBV6-7 with TRBJ2-5; 11 nucleotides agree with TRBD2. TRBV6-7 is assigned to the ORF class and has an uncertain function. The trim removed 6 bases at V and 5 bases at J, leaving 5 bases unmatched. The CDR3 loop spans 14 amino acids. The chain's CDR3 is CASRSSGREETQYF. In nucleotides, the CDR3 is TGTGCCAGCAGGAGTAGCGGGAGGGAGGAGACCCAGTACTTC.

This chain's CDR3 is CASSATGIGSDSYEQYF. The DNA of the CDR3 is TGTGCCAGCAGCGCGACAGGGATTGGAAGTGACTCCTACGAGCAGTACTTC. The chain combines TRBV2 with TRBJ2-7, with 7 bases aligning to TRBD1. V gave up 6 bases and J gave up 0 bases; unmatched junction bases: 14. The CDR3 spans 17 residues. Looked up from germline, CDR1 is SNHLY and CDR2 is FYNNEI.

The chain is built from TRBV2 and TRBJ1-1, with D maybe TRBD1 (6 bases). This CDR3 contains 12 residues. Germline V gene sequence: CDR1 SNHLY, CDR2 FYNNEI. Trimming shortened V by 6 bases and J by 3 bases, and 8 bases separated the two germline ends. CDR3 in amino acids: CASSPGDTEAFF. In nucleotides, the CDR3 is TGTGCCAGCAGCCCAGGGGACACTGAAGCTTTCTTT.

J is TRBJ1-4 and V is TRBV28; D is ambiguous. V was trimmed by 8 bases and J by 6 bases, leaving 13 bases between them. This CDR3 is built from 13 residues. Looked up from germline, CDR1 is MDHEN and CDR2 is SYDVKM. The CDR3 here is CASLRVDDEKLFF. In DNA, the CDR3 is TGTGCCAGCCTGAGGGTGGACGATGAAAAACTGTTTTTT.

This clone showed up just once. The chain couples TRBV19 to TRBJ2-7; 7 nucleotides line up with TRBD1. The CDR3 totals 14 residues. The V segment lost 4 bases and the J segment 6 bases; nucleotides outside the gene matches: 9. The germline V gene encodes CDR1 LNHDA and CDR2 SQIVND (reference sequence). Here the CDR3 reads CASSKIGGGSEQYF. The CDR3 bases are TGTGCCAGTAGTAAAATAGGGGGCGGCTCCGAGCAGTACTTC.

The V gene is TRBV19, the J gene TRBJ2-7, with D maybe TRBD2 (6 bases). V lost 3 bases and J lost 0, with 9 bases in between. Germline values: CDR1 LNHDA, CDR2 SQIVND (reference sequence). The CDR3 length is 14 residues. Here the CDR3 DNA reads TGTGCCAGTAGTATCCGGGGGAGCTCCTACGAGCAGTACTTC. Protein sequence: CASSIRGSSYEQYF.

The chain recombines TRBV9 with TRBJ1-1; D ambiguous. The germline V and J ends were trimmed by 4 bases and 1 base, with 5 bases remaining between them. There are 12 residues in the CDR3. CDR1 and CDR2 from the germline V gene are SGDLS and YYNGEE. This CDR3 is CASSSKNTEAFF. For the CDR3, the DNA is TGTGCCAGCAGCTCAAAGAACACTGAAGCTTTCTTT.

V gene TRBV27 combines with J gene TRBJ2-3; no definite D call. This CDR3 has 13 residues. Germline CDR1 MNHEY, CDR2 SMNVEV (reference sequence). V lost 7 bases to trimming and J lost 5 bases, with 13 bases between them. The CDR3 bases are TGTGCCAGCACCTCCCAGACTGGAGATACGCAGTATTTT. This gives the protein CASTSQTGDTQYF.

CDR3 nucleotides: TGTGCCAGCAGCTCTGACGACAGGGGGCTGGTTGGGACAGATACGCAGTATTTT. This encodes CASSSDDRGLVGTDTQYF. This chain links TRBV7-8 with TRBJ2-3, with 10 positions matching TRBD1. Germline trimming cut 4 bases from V and 3 bases from J; bases unmatched to any gene: 13. CDR3 length equals 18 residues. In germline, CDR1 is SGHVS, CDR2 FQNEAQ.

The rearrangement uses TRBV18 and TRBJ2-4; D is possibly TRBD1 (5 bases). Trimming removed 0 bases at V and 3 bases at J, with 12 bases between. Germline V gives CDR1 KGHSH, CDR2 LQKENI. There are 16 residues in the CDR3. The chain's CDR3 is CASSPPRPGIKNIQYF. CDR3 nucleotides: TGTGCCAGCTCACCACCGCGTCCAGGGATCAAAAACATTCAGTACTTC.

This chain links TRBV28 with TRBJ2-7; D unresolved. Germline lookup yields CDR1 MDHEN and CDR2 SYDVKM. V gave up 6 bases and J gave up 7 bases, with 10 bases separating them. This CDR3 is built from 11 residues. The CDR3 sequence is CASSFLKEQYF. The CDR3 DNA reads as TGTGCCAGCAGCTTCCTAAAAGAGCAGTACTTC.

This clone was detected once. V gene TRBV4-2 combines with J gene TRBJ1-2, with D maybe TRBD1 (6 bases). Per germline, CDR1 LGHNA and CDR2 YNFKEQ. This CDR3 is 15 amino acids long. V was shortened by 3 bases and J by 4 bases, with 15 bases between the two germline ends. The CDR3 is CASSHPTGNGYGYTF. The DNA for the CDR3 is TGTGCCAGCAGCCACCCTACAGGGAACGGCTATGGCTACACCTTC.

The V gene is TRBV25-1, the J gene TRBJ2-6, with D tentatively TRBD2 (6 bases). The CDR3 sequence is 17 residues long. Germline CDR1 and CDR2: MGHDK and SYGVNS. Between the trimmed V and J ends, which lost 4 bases and 0 bases, there was a span of 13 bases. The CDR3 DNA follows: TGTGCCAGCAGTGGGCAAGCGGGTAACTCTGGGGCCAACGTCCTGACTTTC. Translating gives CASSGQAGNSGANVLTF.

This clone was picked up a small number of times. The V gene is TRBV28, the J gene TRBJ1-1, with no clear D. This CDR3 contains 13 residues. Germline-derived CDR1 and CDR2 are MDHEN and SYDVKM. The V end lost 3 bases, the J end lost 4 bases, and 9 bases lay between the germline ends. The CDR3 DNA is TGTGCCAGCAGTTTCGACGGACTCACTGAAGCTTTCTTT. Translating gives CASSFDGLTEAFF.

The chain uses TRBV6-5 and TRBJ2-2, with TRBD1 as a possible D gene (6 bases). The germline gives CDR1 MNHEY, CDR2 SVGAGI. The ends were cut back, 6 bases at V and 1 base at J, with 6 bases in the middle. This CDR3 comprises 13 residues. For the CDR3, the DNA is TGTGCCAGCAGGGACAGGAACACCGGGGAGCTGTTTTTT. Its translation: CASRDRNTGELFF.

The genes are TRBV27 and TRBJ1-5; 10 bases align to TRBD1. Germline trimming cut 8 bases from V and 4 bases from J; bases unmatched to any gene: 2. Germline CDR1 and CDR2: MNHEY and SMNVEV (reference sequence). CDR3 length: 13 amino acids. The CDR3 DNA sequence: TGTGCCAGCGCGGACAGGGGGAATCAGCCCCAGCATTTT. It codes for CASADRGNQPQHF.

In its sample, this clone was seen once. The gene calls are TRBV7-9 and TRBJ1-4, with D possibly being TRBD1 (5 bases). V lost 5 bases to trimming and J lost 1 base, with 17 bases between them. The CDR3 totals 17 residues. Germline V gene sequence: CDR1 SEHNR, CDR2 FQNEAQ (reference sequence). The CDR3 loop reads CASSPETATGTNEKLFF. CDR3 in DNA: TGTGCCAGCAGCCCTGAGACAGCGACGGGAACTAATGAAAAACTGTTTTTT.

This rearrangement joins TRBV7-9 to TRBJ1-1, with 8 bases lining up with TRBD1. This CDR3 is built from 17 residues. Germline CDR1 is SEHNR and CDR2 is FQNEAQ (reference sequence). The V segment lost 5 bases and the J segment 5 bases; nucleotides outside the gene matches: 16. CDR3 residues: CASSTSDRAIGDTEAFF. CDR3 coding DNA: TGTGCCAGCAGCACTTCGGACAGGGCCATCGGGGATACTGAAGCTTTCTTT.

The gene calls are TRBV13 and TRBJ2-3; 7 nucleotides line up with TRBD2. Trimming cost V 5 bases and J 0 bases; bases outside gene matches: 5. CDR3 size: 15 residues. Germline V gene sequence: CDR1 PRHDT, CDR2 FYEKMQ (reference sequence). The CDR3 region is CASSPRGGSTDTQYF. CDR3 in DNA: TGTGCCAGCAGCCCCCGGGGAGGGAGCACAGATACGCAGTATTTT. Drawing the rest from reference TRBV13 and TRBJ2-3, the complete variable domain is AAGVIQSPRHLIKEKRETATLKCYPIPRHDTVYWYQQGPGQDPQFLISFYEKMQSDKGSIPDRFSAQQFSDYHSELNMSSLELGDSALYFCASSPRGGSTDTQYFGPGTRLTVL.

This sequence joins TRBV5-8 and TRBJ2-7; D unresolved. V lost 0 bases and J 4 bases, leaving 8 bases between the germline ends. The CDR3 spans 13 residues. Per germline, CDR1 SGHTS and CDR2 YDEGEE. The chain's CDR3 is CASSLGAFYEQYF. The CDR3 DNA sequence: TGTGCCAGCAGCTTGGGAGCCTTTTACGAGCAGTACTTC.

V usage is TRBV29-1 and J usage is TRBJ1-2; D call uncertain. Germline loops: CDR1 SQVTM, CDR2 ANQGSEA. V lost 7 bases, J lost 3 bases, and 12 bases lay in between. This CDR3 is built from 12 residues. The chain's CDR3 is CSGSGPDYGYTF. Written as DNA, the CDR3 is TGCAGCGGCAGCGGACCGGACTATGGCTACACCTTC.

The chain recombines TRBV9 with TRBJ2-7, with TRBD1 as a possible D gene (5 bases). This CDR3 has 14 amino acids. The V gene lost 5 bases and the J gene lost 7 bases, with 19 bases spanning the gap. Germline assignment: CDR1 SGDLS and CDR2 YYNGEE. The CDR3 bases are TGTGCCAGCAGTCCGGCAGGGTCGACTGGAGAGCAGTACTTC. This encodes CASSPAGSTGEQYF.

The J gene is TRBJ2-5, the V gene TRBV25-1, with D possibly matching TRBD2 (5 bases). The CDR3 sequence is 12 residues long. Trimming took off 4 bases at V and 5 bases at J, with 8 bases between the two ends. Germline CDR1 and CDR2: MGHDK and SYGVNS. The DNA for the CDR3 is TGTGCCAGCAGTGCCGGGGATGAGACCCAGTACTTC. Protein sequence: CASSAGDETQYF. Using reference TRBV25-1 and TRBJ2-5 for the parts outside the CDR3, the full variable domain is EADIYQTPRYLVIGTGKKITLECSQTMGHDKMYWYQQDPGMELHLIHYSYGVNSTEKGDLSSESTVSRIRTEHFPLTLESARPSHTSQYLCASSAGDETQYFGPGTRLLVL.

V usage is TRBV7-2 and J usage is TRBJ2-3; the D gene is possibly TRBD1 (6 bases). This CDR3 contains 16 residues. Germline V gives CDR1 SGHTA, CDR2 FQGNSA. V was trimmed by 5 bases and J by 3 bases, leaving 18 bases between them. The CDR3 region has the DNA TGTGCCAGCAGCGCTAGGGGGTGGTCCCCTACAGATACGCAGTATTTT. It is translated as CASSARGWSPTDTQYF.

The chain links TRBV28 to TRBJ1-1; a weak D match, TRBD1 (5 bases). Looked up from germline, CDR1 is MDHEN and CDR2 is SYDVKM. The length of the CDR3 is 14 residues. Deletions cut 5 bases from V and 7 bases from J, with 17 bases between. CDR3 amino acids: CASSPFTGSLEAFF. The CDR3 region has the DNA TGTGCCAGCAGTCCATTTACAGGTTCCCTTGAAGCTTTCTTT. Variable domain in full (rest from reference TRBV28 and TRBJ1-1): DVKVTQSSRYLVKRTGEKVFLECVQDMDHENMFWYRQDPGLGLRLIYFSYDVKMKEKGDIPEGYSVSREKKERFSLILESASTNQTSMYLCASSPFTGSLEAFFGQGTRLTVV.

V and J are TRBV29-1 and TRBJ2-1; 7 bases match TRBD1. The V and J ends lost 3 bases and 0 bases, in that order; junction bases with no gene match: 8. Germline assignment: CDR1 SQVTM and CDR2 ANQGSEA. The CDR3 runs 16 residues. The CDR3 bases are TGCAGCGTTGAGCCACAGGGGATTTCCTCCTACAATGAGCAGTTCTTC. This codes for CSVEPQGISSYNEQFF.

The CDR3 DNA is TGCGCCAGCAGCCAAGACTTTGAGGAGACAGGCCTCTATGGCTACACCTTC. Amino acid sequence: CASSQDFEETGLYGYTF. The chain joins TRBV4-1 to TRBJ1-2; D perhaps matches TRBD1 (6 bases). Deletions cut 0 bases from V and 4 bases from J, with 18 bases between. Germline values: CDR1 MGHRA, CDR2 YSYEKL. The CDR3 spans 17 residues.